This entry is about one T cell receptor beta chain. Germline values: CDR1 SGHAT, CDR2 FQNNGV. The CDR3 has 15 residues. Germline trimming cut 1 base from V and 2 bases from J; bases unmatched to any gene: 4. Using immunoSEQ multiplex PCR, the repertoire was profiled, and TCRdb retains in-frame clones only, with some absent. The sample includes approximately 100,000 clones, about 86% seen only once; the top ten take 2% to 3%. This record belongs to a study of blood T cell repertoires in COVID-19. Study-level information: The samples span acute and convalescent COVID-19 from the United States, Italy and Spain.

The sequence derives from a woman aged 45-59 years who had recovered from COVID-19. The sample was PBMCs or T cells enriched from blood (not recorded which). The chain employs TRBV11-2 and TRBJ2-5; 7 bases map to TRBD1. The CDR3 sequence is CASSLGTTGQETQYF. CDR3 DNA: TGTGCCAGCAGCTTAGGGACGACAGGGCAAGAGACCCAGTACTTC.